This T cell receptor (beta chain) originates from a study of shared clonotypes between healthy human individuals. Study summary: For every donor, three CD4 naive, three CD4 memory, two CD8 naive and one CD8 memory plates were used.

Whole-study findings and limits: At large depth, rarefaction still showed sorted-subset sequencing to be incomplete.

Produced via immunoSEQ multiplex PCR; TCRdb's table is partial and in-frame only. The data show a few hundred thousand clones, around 70% seen once. V trimming: 6 bases; J trimming: 3 bases; junction bases outside the gene matches: 6. The CDR3 totals 14 residues. Per the germline V gene, CDR1 is MDHEN and CDR2 is SYDVKM. Notes on this clone: Its antigen is currently unknown.

The J gene is TRBJ2-5, the V gene TRBV28; 8 bases are shared with TRBD1. This receptor was identified in a man under 40 in good health. The specimen sequenced was memory CD4+ T cells sorted from blood. Subset: CD45RA-negative fraction. The CDR3 region is CASSRDRREETQYF. CDR3 sequence (DNA): TGTGCCAGCAGCAGGGACAGGCGGGAAGAGACCCAGTACTTC.